These T cell receptor beta chains were read from a single sample in a study of response to subunit inactivated influenza vaccine. TCRdb reprocessed the RT-PCR reads via MiXCR and lists one record per CDR3 protein. The sample contains about 540,000 distinct CDR3 sequences, roughly 23% of which appear only once. These records were also assigned to another study, of T cells expressing NK-cell markers.

The material sequenced was CD4+ T cells sorted from PBMCs, taken about 12 days after vaccination. The receptors derive from a man in his fifties who received an inactivated influenza vaccine. Each CDR3 is given with its conserved first and last residue. A D gene is named only where the DNA matches it firmly. Only some rows state a clone size, as once, few, many or a class for expanded clones.

size	J	D	V	CDR3	DNA
-	TRBJ2-3	-	TRBV5-4	CASSLAHRRDYSTDTQYF	TGTGCCAGCAGCTTGGCCCACCGCAGGGATTATAGCACAGATACGCAGTATTTT
few	TRBJ2-7	TRBD1	TRBV10-3	CAISESIRDRGYEQYF	TGTGCCATCAGTGAGTCGATACGGGACAGGGGCTACGAGCAGTACTTC
-	TRBJ1-2	-	TRBV9	CASSSGRNYGYTF	TGTGCCAGCAGCTCCGGACGGAACTATGGCTACACCTTC
-	TRBJ1-6	TRBD1	TRBV11-2	CASRASGTGSNRGAPLHF	TGTGCCAGCAGGGCGTCCGGGACAGGGTCCAACCGGGGGGCACCCCTCCACTTT
-	TRBJ2-2	TRBD1	TRBV20-1	CSAKGQITNTGELFF	TGCAGTGCTAAGGGACAGATAACGAACACCGGGGAGCTGTTTTTT
-	TRBJ2-7	-	TRBV10-2	CASTGQNSYEQYF	TGCGCCAGCACCGGACAGAACTCCTACGAGCAGTACTTC
-	TRBJ2-1	-	TRBV19	CASSSQRTVYAYNEQFF	TGTGCCAGTAGTTCCCAAAGGACAGTGTATGCCTACAATGAGCAGTTCTTC
few	TRBJ2-2	TRBD2	TRBV5-1	CASSSISGRNTGELFF	TGCGCCAGCAGCTCAATTAGCGGGAGGAACACCGGGGAGCTGTTTTTT
few	TRBJ1-2	-	TRBV7-2	CASSLGTPNYGYTF	TGTGCCAGCAGCTTAGGGACACCCAACTATGGCTACACCTTC
-	TRBJ2-5	-	TRBV7-7	CASSAISFQETQYF	TGTGCCAGCAGCGCAATAAGTTTCCAAGAGACCCAGTACTTC
few	TRBJ2-3	TRBD1	TRBV6-5	CASSYDRVLGTDTQYF	TGTGCCAGCAGTTACGACAGGGTTTTAGGAACAGATACGCAGTATTTT
-	TRBJ1-2	-	TRBV6-1	CASTARDTGYGYTF	TGTGCCAGCACAGCCCGGGACACCGGCTATGGCTACACCTTC
few	TRBJ2-2	-	TRBV28	CASSFALRWNTGELFF	TGTGCCAGCAGTTTTGCGCTCAGATGGAACACCGGGGAGCTGTTTTTT
-	TRBJ1-2	-	TRBV5-6	CASSLGLFHSTF	TGTGCCAGCAGCCTGGGACTATTCCACAGCACCTTC
-	TRBJ1-4	-	TRBV29-1	CSARLGRGEKLFF	TGCAGCGCACGTCTGGGGCGCGGGGAAAAACTGTTTTTT
-	TRBJ1-5	-	TRBV7-2	CASSPVGRANQPQHF	TGTGCCAGCAGCCCGGTGGGCAGGGCAAATCAGCCCCAGCATTTT
-	TRBJ2-4	TRBD1	TRBV5-1	CASTPGQGKNIQYF	TGCGCCAGCACGCCAGGACAGGGAAAAAACATTCAGTACTTC
-	TRBJ2-1	-	TRBV5-1	CASSWVSYNEQFF	TGCGCCAGCAGCTGGGTTTCCTACAATGAGCAGTTCTTC
few	TRBJ2-7	TRBD2	TRBV20-1	CSANSGRNYEQYF	TGCAGTGCTAATAGCGGGAGGAACTACGAGCAGTACTTC
-	TRBJ2-5	TRBD1	TRBV6-5	CASSYRDRVGETQYF	TGTGCCAGCAGTTACCGGGACAGGGTAGGGGAGACCCAGTACTTC
few	TRBJ2-1	TRBD2	TRBV9	CASSVVGGSINEQFF	TGTGCCAGCAGCGTAGTCGGCGGGAGCATCAATGAGCAGTTCTTC